These 21 T cell receptor beta chains originate from one sample sequenced in a study of vaccination and CD4 T cells after COVID-19. These TCRs are of unknown antigen specificity. Once obtained from cultured CD4+ T cells, the DNA was sequenced using the Oncomine TCR Beta short-read assay. TCRdb reanalysed the PCR reads using MiXCR and keeps one entry per CDR3 protein. The data contain about 9,600 distinct CDR3 sequences, roughly 24% of them singletons. Treatment reported: roughly 11-day PBMC culture with coronavirus spike peptide pools or control peptides (ViraFEST assay). This sample comprised CD4+ T cells from blood, cultured in vitro, obtained after SARS-CoV-2 vaccination. These TCRs come from a human donor who had recovered from COVID-19.

This clonotype was seen just once. The chain joins TRBV29-1 to TRBJ2-5; no firm D call. Per germline, CDR1 SQVTM and CDR2 ANQGSEA. Between the trimmed V and J ends, which lost 4 bases and 5 bases, there was a span of 8 bases. The CDR3 is 11 residues long. The CDR3, as DNA: TGCAGCGTTGTTCACACGGAGACCCAGTACTTC. It codes for CSVVHTETQYF.

This clonotype is medium-sized (0.01 to 0.1%). Compared with germline, one end of the junction differs, possibly owing to a read error. The gene calls are TRBV20-1 and TRBJ2-2; perhaps TRBD2 as D (6 bases). This CDR3 has 12 residues. The V gene's germline CDR1 is DFQATT and CDR2 SNEGSKA (reference sequence). The CDR3 reads CSARAGVGELFF. Here the CDR3 DNA reads TGCAGTGCAAGAGCGGGCGTCGGGGAGCTGTTTTTT.

This clonotype was observed a handful of times. V usage is TRBV7-2 and J usage is TRBJ1-5; 8 nucleotides line up with TRBD1. V lost 5 bases to trimming and J lost 7 bases; unmatched junction nucleotides: 10. The CDR3 is made up of 15 amino acids. Germline CDR1 SGHTA, CDR2 FQGNSA. CDR3 loop: CASSRGQGFGQPQHF. The CDR3 bases are TGTGCCAGCAGCCGCGGACAGGGATTCGGGCAGCCCCAGCATTTT.

The rearrangement uses TRBV29-1 and TRBJ1-5, with 9 bases lining up with TRBD1. This CDR3 contains 12 residues. The germline V gene encodes CDR1 SQVTM and CDR2 ANQGSEA. Trimming at V came to 4 bases and at J to 5 bases, leaving 0 bases not matched to a gene. For the CDR3, the DNA is TGCAGCGTTGGGACAGGGGATCAGCCCCAGCATTTT. Residues: CSVGTGDQPQHF.

Judged by abundance, this clonotype is medium-sized. This chain connects TRBV20-1 to TRBJ1-4; TRBD1 agrees at 7 bases. The junction had 6 bases not matched to a gene; V was cut back by 2 bases and J by 3 bases. This CDR3 has 15 residues. In germline, CDR1 is DFQATT, CDR2 SNEGSKA (reference sequence). The CDR3 protein is CSARSDRAANEKLFF. Here the CDR3 DNA reads TGCAGTGCTAGATCAGACAGGGCGGCTAATGAAAAACTGTTTTTT.

The chain employs TRBV20-1 and TRBJ1-2, with 10 positions matching TRBD1. This CDR3 spans 16 amino acids. In germline, CDR1 is DFQATT, CDR2 SNEGSKA (reference sequence). Germline trimming cut 0 bases from V and 8 bases from J; bases unmatched to any gene: 12. The CDR3 region is CSARDPNRQGADGYTF. CDR3 nucleotides: TGCAGTGCTAGAGATCCCAACCGACAGGGGGCGGACGGCTACACCTTC.

This clonotype was found a few times. This chain connects TRBV10-3 to TRBJ2-3; weak D call: TRBD2 (5 bases). The CDR3 consists of 15 residues. Between the trimmed V and J ends, which lost 3 bases and 1 base, there was a span of 11 bases. Germline loops: CDR1 ENHRY, CDR2 SYGVKD. CDR3 residues: CAISEERSGTDTQYF. The CDR3, as DNA: TGTGCCATCAGTGAAGAGCGGTCGGGCACAGATACGCAGTATTTT.

The V gene is TRBV19, the J gene TRBJ2-7, with 7 bases matching TRBD1. Trimming cost V 3 bases and J 6 bases; bases outside gene matches: 11. This CDR3 is built from 15 residues. The germline V gene encodes CDR1 LNHDA and CDR2 SQIVND (reference sequence). For the CDR3, the DNA is TGTGCCAGTAGTATTATCGAGACAGGGAGAATCGAGCAGTACTTC. Its translation: CASSIIETGRIEQYF.

This clonotype ranks as medium-sized (0.01 to 0.1%). In nucleotides, the CDR3 is TGTGCCAGCAGTGAATACGGGAATTCACCCCTCCACTTT. It yields the protein CASSEYGNSPLHF. The chain links TRBV25-1 to TRBJ1-6, with D uncertain. Trimming stripped 0 bases from V and 7 bases from J, with 4 bases between. This CDR3 contains 13 residues. In germline, CDR1 is MGHDK, CDR2 SYGVNS.

This clonotype showed up just once. The J gene is TRBJ1-3, the V gene TRBV5-4; D not resolved. The germline gives CDR1 SGHNT, CDR2 YYREEE (reference sequence). Trimming removed 2 bases from V and 0 bases from J, with 6 bases in between. The CDR3 spans 14 residues. The CDR3 here is CASSFGVSGNTIYF. The CDR3, as DNA: TGTGCCAGCAGCTTCGGGGTCTCTGGAAACACCATATATTTT.

V usage is TRBV7-3 and J usage is TRBJ2-3; D might be TRBD2 (5 bases). Germline CDR1 and CDR2: SGHTA and FQGTGA. The V end was cut by 4 bases, the J end by 4 bases, with 12 bases between. CDR3 length: 14 amino acids. CDR3 residues: CASSWSGQADTQYF. CDR3 bases: TGTGCCAGCAGCTGGAGCGGCCAGGCAGATACGCAGTATTTT.

The chain couples TRBV27 to TRBJ1-1; TRBD1 matches 7 bases. Germline V gives CDR1 MNHEY, CDR2 SMNVEV (reference sequence). This CDR3 contains 16 residues. V shed 8 bases and J 2 bases; nucleotides not matched to a gene: 14. The CDR3 spells CASRDSPVRGNTEAFF. The CDR3 DNA follows: TGTGCCAGCCGGGACAGCCCCGTAAGAGGAAACACTGAAGCTTTCTTT.

This sequence joins TRBV6-5 and TRBJ2-1, with 12 bases that match TRBD2. With 4 bases clipped from V and 9 bases from J, the junction kept 7 bases outside the gene matches. CDR1 and CDR2 (germline): MNHEY, SVGAGI. This CDR3 region has 15 residues. DNA for the CDR3: TGTGCCAGCAGTTGGACTAGCGGGGCTGGGGGTGAGCAGTTCTTC. This translates into CASSWTSGAGGEQFF.

The chain uses TRBV25-1 and TRBJ2-1; 10 bases map to TRBD1. Germline V gene data show CDR1 as MGHDK and CDR2 as SYGVNS. The CDR3 length is 17 residues. V lost 3 bases and J lost 6; bases outside the gene matches: 11. The CDR3 is CASSDLYGTGASNEQFF. CDR3 sequence (DNA): TGTGCCAGCAGTGATCTTTATGGGACAGGGGCCTCCAATGAGCAGTTCTTC.

The chain employs TRBV7-6 and TRBJ1-1; unclear D gene. Germline CDR1 reads SGHVS; CDR2 reads FNYEAQ. CDR3 size: 13 residues. Deletions cut 5 bases from V and 7 bases from J, with 14 bases between. CDR3 bases: TGTGCCAGCAGCCCAGGTTTGGGGATTGAAGCTTTCTTT. As protein: CASSPGLGIEAFF. Full variable domain (rest looked up from reference TRBV7-6 and TRBJ1-1): GAGVSQSPRYKVTKRGQDVALRCDPISGHVSLYWYRQALGQGPEFLTYFNYEAQQDKSGLPNDRFSAERPEGSISTLTIQRTEQRDSAMYRCASSPGLGIEAFFGQGTRLTVV.

The chain combines TRBV6-1 with TRBJ2-7; 9 nucleotides align to TRBD1. Germline V gene sequence: CDR1 MNHNS, CDR2 SASEGT. V lost 6 bases, J lost 0 bases, and 21 bases stayed unmatched. The CDR3 runs to 20 residues. The CDR3 bases are TGTGCCAGCAGCGAATCTACCCCGGGACAGGGCCCATTTCTCTCCTACGAGCAGTACTTC. It codes for CASSESTPGQGPFLSYEQYF.

This clonotype has just a few counts. The chain is built from TRBV4-1 and TRBJ2-1, with 10 bases fitting TRBD2. This CDR3 comprises 19 residues. V lost 0 bases to trimming and J lost 1 base; unmatched junction nucleotides: 9. Germline CDR1 is MGHRA and CDR2 is YSYEKL. CDR3 residues: CASSQDSLAGVGSYNEQFF. DNA of the CDR3: TGCGCCAGCAGCCAAGATAGTCTAGCGGGAGTGGGGTCCTACAATGAGCAGTTCTTC.

This clonotype is labeled medium-sized. The chain is built from TRBV7-8 and TRBJ2-2, with 15 bases lining up with TRBD2. CDR1 and CDR2 from the germline V gene are SGHVS and FQNEAQ. Losses at the gene ends were 2 bases for V and 7 bases for J; bases not matched to a gene: 8. The CDR3 has 18 amino acids. The CDR3 bases are TGTGCCAGCAGCTTACCAGGACTAGCGGGAGGGCCCGGCGGGGAGCTGTTTTTT. Translation: CASSLPGLAGGPGGELFF.

There are a few counts of this clonotype. The V call is TRBV6-1, the J call TRBJ1-5; tentatively, D is TRBD1 (5 bases). Trimming removed 4 bases at V and 2 bases at J, with 6 bases between. The CDR3 sequence is 13 residues long. CDR1 is MNHNS and CDR2 is SASEGT in the germline V gene. As DNA, the CDR3 is TGTGCCAGCAGTGGACAGCGCAATCAGCCCCAGCATTTT. It specifies CASSGQRNQPQHF.

With regard to this clonotype: Likely a read error: the CDR3 ends without its conserved phenylalanine or tryptophan. The chain combines TRBV24-1 with TRBJ2-3; TRBD1 matches 8 bases. With V trimmed by 7 bases and J by 4 bases, 6 bases remained unmatched. In germline, CDR1 is KGHDR, CDR2 SFDVKD. This CDR3 region has 14 residues. In nucleotides, the CDR3 is TGTGCCACCAGAGGACAGGGTGGATCAGATACGCAGTATTAT. Translated: CATRGQGGSDTQYY.

The chain has TRBV29-1 and TRBJ1-5; D gene unclear. This CDR3 region has 14 residues. V dropped 4 bases and J dropped 3 bases, with 13 bases sitting between them. Germline CDR1 reads SQVTM; CDR2 reads ANQGSEA. In DNA form, the CDR3 reads TGCAGCGTTGGGAAGGGAGGGCTCAATCAGCCCCAGCATTTT. Protein: CSVGKGGLNQPQHF.